Listed below are T cell receptor beta chains from one sample, sequenced in a study of shared clonotypes between healthy human individuals. The repertoire was sequenced with immunoSEQ multiplex PCR; TCRdb's copy has only in-frame clones and lacks some. The table records approximately 480,000 clones, over 75% of them present only once. Sequencing used PBMCs. The receptors were gathered from a woman aged 40 to 50 in good health. Some clones in this sample may be carry-over from other donors' samples. The CDR3 runs from the conserved cysteine through the conserved F or W. The D gene is left open where the match is weak. Expanded clones are given a class, and other clones once, few, many or no size at all.

clone size: NA; V gene: TRBV28; J gene: TRBJ2-5; D gene: NA; CDR3 protein: CASSLGGSLETQYF; CDR3 DNA: TGTGCCAGCAGTTTAGGTGGGAGTTTAGAGACCCAGTACTTC
clone size: NA; V gene: TRBV5-1; J gene: TRBJ2-5; D gene: NA; CDR3 protein: CASSLLPQETQYF; CDR3 DNA: TGCGCCAGCAGCTTGCTCCCCCAAGAGACCCAGTACTTC
clone size: NA; V gene: TRBV18; J gene: TRBJ1-1; D gene: TRBD1; CDR3 protein: CASSALDRDTEAFF; CDR3 DNA: TGTGCCAGCTCCGCCCTCGACAGGGACACTGAAGCTTTCTTT
clone size: NA; V gene: TRBV29-1; J gene: TRBJ2-5; D gene: TRBD2; CDR3 protein: CSVEDPLTSLRETQYF; CDR3 DNA: TGCAGCGTTGAAGACCCCCTGACTAGCCTCCGGGAGACCCAGTACTTC
clone size: NA; V gene: TRBV7-9; J gene: TRBJ2-2; D gene: NA; CDR3 protein: CARSSGRDTGELFF; CDR3 DNA: TGTGCCCGAAGCAGTGGACGGGACACCGGGGAGCTGTTTTTT
clone size: NA; V gene: TRBV28; J gene: TRBJ2-1; D gene: NA; CDR3 protein: CASSLRTYRDQFF; CDR3 DNA: TGTGCCAGCAGTTTAAGGACCTACAGGGATCAGTTCTTC
clone size: NA; V gene: TRBV6-5; J gene: TRBJ2-3; D gene: NA; CDR3 protein: CASREGQFTDTQYF; CDR3 DNA: TGTGCCAGCAGAGAAGGACAGTTCACAGATACGCAGTATTTT
clone size: few; V gene: TRBV11-2; J gene: TRBJ1-1; D gene: NA; CDR3 protein: CASSIKEAFF; CDR3 DNA: TGTGCCAGCAGTATTAAAGAAGCTTTCTTT
clone size: NA; V gene: TRBV2; J gene: TRBJ2-7; D gene: TRBD1; CDR3 protein: CASKSGTGGPEQYF; CDR3 DNA: TGTGCCAGTAAATCCGGGACAGGGGGCCCCGAGCAGTACTTC
clone size: NA; V gene: TRBV5-5; J gene: TRBJ1-1; D gene: NA; CDR3 protein: CASSFQGDTEAFF; CDR3 DNA: TGTGCCAGCAGCTTCCAGGGAGACACTGAAGCTTTCTTT
clone size: NA; V gene: TRBV7-3; J gene: TRBJ1-2; D gene: NA; CDR3 protein: CASSPYKESGYTF; CDR3 DNA: TGTGCCAGCAGTCCCTACAAGGAGTCTGGCTACACCTTC
clone size: NA; V gene: TRBV5-1; J gene: TRBJ2-2; D gene: NA; CDR3 protein: CASTPGAKGGTGELFF; CDR3 DNA: TGCGCCAGCACCCCAGGTGCAAAGGGTGGCACCGGGGAGCTGTTTTTT
clone size: NA; V gene: TRBV4-2; J gene: TRBJ1-2; D gene: NA; CDR3 protein: CASSVPGQSSYGYTF; CDR3 DNA: TGTGCCAGCAGCGTACCTGGACAGTCATCCTATGGCTACACCTTC
clone size: NA; V gene: TRBV30; J gene: TRBJ2-5; D gene: NA; CDR3 protein: CAWSEAETQYF; CDR3 DNA: TGTGCCTGGAGTGAAGCGGAGACCCAGTACTTC
clone size: few; V gene: TRBV2; J gene: TRBJ2-1; D gene: TRBD2; CDR3 protein: CASSGGLAGENEQFF; CDR3 DNA: TGTGCCAGCAGTGGCGGGCTAGCGGGGGAAAATGAGCAGTTCTTC
clone size: NA; V gene: TRBV7-9; J gene: TRBJ2-1; D gene: NA; CDR3 protein: CASRRSRGYNEQFF; CDR3 DNA: TGTGCCAGCAGACGCTCCAGGGGATACAATGAGCAGTTCTTC
clone size: NA; V gene: TRBV28; J gene: TRBJ2-5; D gene: TRBD2; CDR3 protein: CASSLGRAAGQETQYF; CDR3 DNA: TGTGCCAGCAGTCTAGGGCGAGCAGCGGGGCAAGAGACCCAGTACTTC
clone size: NA; V gene: TRBV5-1; J gene: TRBJ1-1; D gene: NA; CDR3 protein: CASSLFGAMNTEAFF; CDR3 DNA: TGCGCCAGCAGCTTGTTTGGGGCTATGAACACTGAAGCTTTCTTT
clone size: few; V gene: TRBV30; J gene: TRBJ2-5; D gene: TRBD2; CDR3 protein: CAWTPGTRPGSEQYF; CDR3 DNA: TGTGCCTGGACCCCCGGGACTAGGCCCGGTTCGGAGCAGTACTTC
clone size: NA; V gene: TRBV28; J gene: TRBJ2-3; D gene: NA; CDR3 protein: CASSTGSIQYF; CDR3 DNA: TGTGCCAGCAGTACCGGGTCCATACAGTATTTT
clone size: NA; V gene: TRBV29-1; J gene: TRBJ1-4; D gene: NA; CDR3 protein: CSASRTENEKLFF; CDR3 DNA: TGCAGCGCCAGCCGGACGGAGAATGAAAAACTGTTTTTT
clone size: NA; V gene: TRBV13; J gene: TRBJ2-4; D gene: TRBD1; CDR3 protein: CASSPGQGNIQYF; CDR3 DNA: TGTGCCAGCAGCCCGGGACAGGGGAACATTCAGTACTTC
clone size: NA; V gene: TRBV6-5; J gene: TRBJ2-7; D gene: TRBD1; CDR3 protein: CASSPGTGQFYEQYF; CDR3 DNA: TGTGCCAGCAGTCCGGGGACAGGGCAATTCTACGAGCAGTACTTC
clone size: NA; V gene: TRBV11-3; J gene: TRBJ2-1; D gene: TRBD2; CDR3 protein: CAGTSSGSLNEQFF; CDR3 DNA: TGTGCCGGGACTTCTAGCGGGAGCCTTAATGAGCAGTTCTTC
clone size: NA; V gene: TRBV4-1; J gene: TRBJ2-3; D gene: NA; CDR3 protein: CASSQFQMGSDTQYF; CDR3 DNA: TGCGCCAGCAGCCAATTCCAGATGGGGTCGGATACGCAGTATTTT
clone size: many; V gene: TRBV5-1; J gene: TRBJ2-1; D gene: TRBD2; CDR3 protein: CASSVAGDGVEQFF; CDR3 DNA: TGCGCCAGCAGCGTAGCGGGAGACGGGGTTGAGCAGTTCTTC
clone size: NA; V gene: TRBV30; J gene: TRBJ2-7; D gene: NA; CDR3 protein: CAWSPLLGYEQYF; CDR3 DNA: TGTGCCTGGAGTCCACTGTTGGGGTACGAGCAGTACTTC